Shown below are 8 T cell receptor beta chains from a single sample sequenced in a study of cytomegalovirus exposure and HLA in healthy donors. 13 Jbeta primers and 60 Vbeta primers were used for the PCR. This table comes from immunoSEQ multiplex PCR, and its TCRdb copy is limited to in-frame clones, with some not included. This table has around 150,000 clones, about 80% appearing once. Sequences were obtained from PBMCs. The receptors originated from a woman aged 25-40 years in good health and CMV-seronegative.

V and J are TRBV7-3 and TRBJ1-6; D not certain. CDR3 length equals 14 residues. Trimming took 2 bases from V and 6 from J, leaving 8 bases between them. The V gene's germline CDR1 is SGHTA and CDR2 FQGTGA. CDR3 DNA sequence: TGTGCCAGCAGCTTACTTCGGGTTAATTCACCCCTCCACTTT. As protein: CASSLLRVNSPLHF.

The genes are TRBV4-1 and TRBJ2-5; D possibly corresponds to TRBD1 (6 bases). Germline assignment: CDR1 MGHRA and CDR2 YSYEKL. The CDR3 is 13 residues long. Deletions cut 3 bases from V and 4 bases from J, with 9 bases between. The CDR3 DNA sequence: TGCGCCAGCAGCCATAAAGGGGGAGAGACCCAGTACTTC. It encodes CASSHKGGETQYF.

J is TRBJ2-7 and V is TRBV10-3, with 9 bases lining up with TRBD2. Trimming removed 7 bases from V and 3 bases from J; junction bases left unmatched: 7. CDR1 ENHRY and CDR2 SYGVKD come from the germline V gene. This CDR3 contains 14 residues. Written as DNA, the CDR3 is TGTGCCATCAAAATGAGCGGGGGGAACTACGAGCAGTACTTC. Protein sequence: CAIKMSGGNYEQYF.

This clone has just a few counts. V and J are TRBV19 and TRBJ1-1, with D hard to call. CDR3 length: 14 amino acids. Germline V lookup: CDR1 LNHDA, CDR2 SQIVND (reference sequence). Trimming pared 7 bases from V and 4 bases from J, leaving 16 bases between. The CDR3 region is CASINAAAATEAFF. The CDR3 DNA reads TGTGCCAGTATTAATGCAGCCGCGGCCACTGAAGCTTTCTTT.

This chain uses TRBV27 with TRBJ2-3; 9 nucleotides agree with TRBD1. Per the germline V gene, CDR1 is MNHEY and CDR2 is SMNVEV (reference sequence). The V gene end was trimmed by 5 bases and the J gene end by 3 bases; junction bases not matched to a gene: 9. The CDR3 totals 16 residues. The CDR3 nucleotides are TGTGCCAGCAGTACCCACCGACAGGGGGATACAGATACGCAGTATTTT. Its translation: CASSTHRQGDTDTQYF.

CDR3 sequence: CASREGDEQYF. Here the CDR3 DNA reads TGCGCCAGCAGAGAGGGAGACGAGCAGTACTTC. The chain uses TRBV5-1 and TRBJ2-7; maybe TRBD2 (5 bases). V was cut by 5 bases and J by 5 bases, with 8 bases left in between. CDR3 length: 11 residues. Per germline, CDR1 SGHRS and CDR2 YFSETQ.

The chain combines TRBV19 with TRBJ1-5; tentatively, D is TRBD1 (6 bases). The CDR3 contains 15 residues. With 3 bases removed from V and 0 bases from J, the gap between germline ends came to 9 bases. From germline, CDR1 is LNHDA and CDR2 SQIVND (reference sequence). CDR3 amino acids: CASSIYRASNQPQHF. Here the CDR3 DNA reads TGTGCCAGTAGTATTTACAGGGCTAGCAATCAGCCCCAGCATTTT.

The chain uses TRBV7-3 and TRBJ1-6, with a possible D match to TRBD1 (5 bases). Trimming shortened V by 5 bases and J by 6 bases, and 14 bases separated the two germline ends. This CDR3 spans 15 amino acids. CDR1 and CDR2 from the germline V gene are SGHTA and FQGTGA. In nucleotides, the CDR3 is TGTGCCAGCAGCGCTCAGGGAGGGAGTAATTCACCCCTCCACTTT. It yields the protein CASSAQGGSNSPLHF.